These 27 T cell receptor beta chains were sequenced from one sample in a study of T cell responses to AZD1222 COVID-19 vaccine. Assay: immunoSEQ multiplex PCR; the TCRdb copy retains only in-frame clones and omits some. The data contain about 80,000 clones, approximately 83% of them singletons. Sequencing used peripheral blood, obtained 28 days after the second AZD1222 dose. The source of these receptors is an adult who received the AZD1222 COVID-19 vaccine.

The chain uses TRBV28 and TRBJ1-5, with D perhaps matching TRBD1 (5 bases). The CDR3 is made up of 14 amino acids. CDR1 MDHEN and CDR2 SYDVKM come from the germline V gene. The V end was cut by 6 bases, the J end by 5 bases, with 14 bases between. CDR3 DNA: TGTGCCAGCAGACCCGCGGGGGGTTATCAGCCCCAGCATTTT. It specifies CASRPAGGYQPQHF.

This clone was detected a few times. The chain employs TRBV3-1 (or the pseudogene TRBV3-2) and TRBJ1-2; a weak D match, TRBD1 (6 bases). The germline V gene has CDR1 LGHDT and CDR2 YNNKEL (reference sequence). The CDR3 totals 13 residues. V was cut by 2 bases and J by 7 bases, with 11 bases left in between. CDR3 bases: TGTGCCAGCAGCCAATTTCAGGGGCTTGGCTACACCTTC. Translating it yields CASSQFQGLGYTF.

This clone turned up a few times. V is TRBV9 and J is TRBJ1-2; perhaps TRBD1 as D (5 bases). CDR1 is SGDLS, CDR2 YYNGEE, per germline. The CDR3 is 15 residues long. V lost 5 bases to trimming and J lost 4 bases, with 18 bases between them. CDR3 region: CASSGEGWGGYGYTF. As DNA, the CDR3 is TGTGCCAGCAGTGGGGAGGGATGGGGCGGCTATGGCTACACCTTC.

Details on this clone: Other DNA sequences from this sample encode an identical CDR3 as well. The chain links TRBV15 to TRBJ1-2; no firm D call. The CDR3 totals 13 residues. Looked up from germline, CDR1 is LNHNV and CDR2 is YYDKDF (reference sequence). Trimming cost V 1 base and J 8 bases, with 11 bases left between them. CDR3 coding DNA: TGTGCCACCAGCAGAGGAACGGGAGGGGGCTACACCTTC. The encoded protein is CATSRGTGGGYTF. The full variable domain, its missing parts supplied by reference TRBV15 and TRBJ1-2, is DAMVIQNPRYQVTQFGKPVTLSCSQTLNHNVMYWYQQKSSQAPKLLFHYYDKDFNNEADTPDNFQSRRPNTSFCFLDIRSPGLGDTAMYLCATSRGTGGGYTFGSGTRLTVV.

The V call is TRBV18, the J call TRBJ1-1; D perhaps matches TRBD1 (6 bases). The V and J ends lost 3 bases and 1 base respectively, with 12 bases between them. The germline V gene has CDR1 KGHSH and CDR2 LQKENI. This CDR3 comprises 15 residues. The CDR3 nucleotides are TGTGCCAGCTCACCCGAGACAGGAGCGAACACTGAAGCTTTCTTT. Its translation is CASSPETGANTEAFF.

The chain is built from TRBV30 and TRBJ1-5; D perhaps matches TRBD1 (5 bases). This CDR3 has 16 amino acids. Germline V gives CDR1 GTSNPN, CDR2 SVGIG (reference sequence). Trimming shortened V by 1 base and J by 0 bases, and 13 bases separated the two germline ends. CDR3 sequence: CAWSAGTAFSNQPQHF. The CDR3 bases are TGTGCCTGGAGTGCCGGGACTGCGTTTAGCAATCAGCCCCAGCATTTT.

The table lists this clone with a few counts. This rearrangement joins TRBV12-3 or TRBV12-4 to TRBJ1-1; no clear D gene. CDR3 size: 13 residues. Trimming removed 1 base from V and 5 bases from J, with 8 bases in between. Here the CDR3 reads CASSLEQGTEAFF. Written as DNA, the CDR3 is TGTGCCAGCAGTTTAGAGCAAGGGACTGAAGCTTTCTTT.

The rearrangement links TRBV3-1 (or the pseudogene TRBV3-2) to TRBJ2-7; 7 positions match TRBD1. J lost 5 bases, V lost 3 bases, and 13 bases had no gene match. The CDR3 is 16 amino acids. Germline V gene data show CDR1 as LGHDT and CDR2 as YNNKEL (reference sequence). CDR3 nucleotide sequence: TGTGCCAGCAGCCACGGGGACAGCCGACTACACAACGAGCAGTACTTC. It codes for CASSHGDSRLHNEQYF.

CDR3 nucleotides: TGCGCCAGCAGTGAAAACATCGGGGCCTACGAGCAGTACTTC. Translation: CASSENIGAYEQYF. This chain links TRBV10-1 with TRBJ2-7, with D possibly matching TRBD2 (5 bases). Germline V gene data show CDR1 as WNHNN and CDR2 as SYGVQD (reference sequence). The CDR3 totals 14 residues. V dropped 3 bases and J dropped 2 bases, with 11 bases sitting between them.

The chain couples TRBV6-2 or TRBV6-3 to TRBJ2-7, with TRBD1 matching 8 bases. Germline lookup yields CDR1 MNHEY and CDR2 SVGEGT. The J segment lost 4 bases and the V segment lost 2 bases, leaving 4 bases of the junction unmatched. The CDR3 length is 14 residues. CDR3: CASSYSQGAYEQYF. CDR3 nucleotide sequence: TGTGCCAGCAGTTACAGTCAGGGGGCTTACGAGCAGTACTTC.

The chain employs TRBV19 and TRBJ1-5; perhaps TRBD1 as D (6 bases). Between the trimmed V and J ends, which lost 5 bases and 3 bases, there was a span of 17 bases. The CDR3 length is 16 residues. Germline V gives CDR1 LNHDA, CDR2 SQIVND (reference sequence). CDR3 DNA: TGTGCCAGTAGTTCTGGGGGGCGGAATTTCAATCAGCCCCAGCATTTT. Its translation is CASSSGGRNFNQPQHF.

The chain couples TRBV6-6 to TRBJ2-7; D is uncertain. CDR1 and CDR2 (germline): MNHNY, SVGAGI (reference sequence). Trimming left V 5 bases short and J 4 bases short, with 9 bases between. CDR3 size: 12 residues. The DNA of the CDR3 is TGTGCCAGCAGTAAAACACCTTACGAGCAGTACTTC. Amino acid sequence: CASSKTPYEQYF.

This rearrangement joins TRBV6-5 to TRBJ2-3; D is uncertain. Trimming took off 5 bases at V and 3 bases at J, with 9 bases between the two ends. Germline loops: CDR1 MNHEY, CDR2 SVGAGI. The CDR3 extends over 13 amino acids. The CDR3 bases are TGTGCCAGCAGTCTCCCCGGAACAGATACGCAGTATTTT. It translates to CASSLPGTDTQYF.

The chain recombines TRBV10-3 with TRBJ1-5; 10 bases agree with TRBD1. Germline CDR1 is ENHRY and CDR2 is SYGVKD. Trimming removed 6 bases from V and 1 base from J; junction bases left unmatched: 3. The CDR3 consists of 15 residues. In DNA, the CDR3 is TGTGCCATCAGGGGGACAGGGGACAGCAATCAGCCCCAGCATTTT. As protein: CAIRGTGDSNQPQHF.

The chain carries TRBV4-3 and TRBJ1-4; TRBD1 agrees at 8 bases. CDR1 and CDR2 (germline): LGHNA, YSLEER. The V gene end was trimmed by 1 base and the J gene end by 6 bases; junction bases not matched to a gene: 10. This CDR3 comprises 17 residues. The CDR3 sequence: CASSQGSRQGIYEKLFF. As DNA, the CDR3 is TGCGCCAGCAGCCAAGGGTCTCGACAGGGGATCTATGAAAAACTGTTTTTT.

The chain is built from TRBV28 and TRBJ1-1, with 9 bases lining up with TRBD1. J was trimmed by 3 bases and V by 3 bases; bases with no gene match: 5. The CDR3 extends over 15 amino acids. Germline CDR1 reads MDHEN; CDR2 reads SYDVKM. In DNA, the CDR3 is TGTGCCAGCAGTTTGTTACAGGGGGCGGACACTGAAGCTTTCTTT. This gives the protein CASSLLQGADTEAFF. The complete variable domain, with remaining parts taken from reference TRBV28 and TRBJ1-1, reads DVKVTQSSRYLVKRTGEKVFLECVQDMDHENMFWYRQDPGLGLRLIYFSYDVKMKEKGDIPEGYSVSREKKERFSLILESASTNQTSMYLCASSLLQGADTEAFFGQGTRLTVV.

This clone was observed a single time. The chain combines TRBV2 with TRBJ1-6, with TRBD1 identical over 7 bases. Germline trimming cut 6 bases from V and 10 bases from J; bases unmatched to any gene: 9. This CDR3 is 14 amino acids long. CDR1 is SNHLY and CDR2 is FYNNEI in the germline V gene. The CDR3 sequence: CASRAPTGYSPLHF. The CDR3 DNA follows: TGTGCCAGCAGGGCACCGACAGGGTACTCACCCCTCCACTTT.

The chain couples TRBV4-3 to TRBJ2-3; D not certain. The V end lost 0 bases, the J end lost 3 bases, and 7 bases lay between the germline ends. CDR3 length: 14 residues. Germline V lookup: CDR1 LGHNA, CDR2 YSLEER. The CDR3 sequence is CASSQDGVTDTQYF. In nucleotides, the CDR3 is TGCGCCAGCAGCCAAGATGGGGTAACAGATACGCAGTATTTT.

This sequence joins TRBV28 and TRBJ1-2, with 8 bases that match TRBD1. Germline loops: CDR1 MDHEN, CDR2 SYDVKM. CDR3 length: 14 residues. Trimming removed 6 bases from V and 8 bases from J; junction bases left unmatched: 11. The CDR3 sequence: CASRSQTGEGGYTF. The DNA for the CDR3 is TGTGCCAGCAGATCCCAGACAGGGGAGGGAGGCTACACCTTC.

This clone was counted once. The chain uses TRBV30 and TRBJ1-4, with no clear D. V lost 3 bases, J lost 2 bases, and 7 bases lay in between. Germline lookup yields CDR1 GTSNPN and CDR2 SVGIG (reference sequence). The CDR3 has 13 amino acids. CDR3 sequence reads: CAWRWQTNEKLFF. The CDR3 DNA sequence: TGTGCCTGGAGGTGGCAGACTAATGAAAAACTGTTTTTT. The whole variable domain, filled in from reference TRBV30 and TRBJ1-4, reads SQTIHQWPATLVQPVGSPLSLECTVEGTSNPNLYWYRQAAGRGLQLLFYSVGIGQISSEVPQNLSASRPQDRQFILSSKKLLLSDSGFYLCAWRWQTNEKLFFGSGTQLSVL.

CDR3 protein: CASSLPGFNYGYTF. The CDR3 region has the DNA TGTGCCAGCAGCTTACCAGGGTTTAACTATGGCTACACCTTC. The chain couples TRBV7-2 to TRBJ1-2; a weak D match, TRBD1 (5 bases). This CDR3 is built from 14 residues. Germline CDR1 is SGHTA and CDR2 is FQGNSA. Trimming stripped 2 bases from V and 1 base from J, with 8 bases between.

This clone has just a few counts. The chain links TRBV29-1 to TRBJ2-2, with 11 bases that match TRBD2. This CDR3 region has 17 residues. The V and J ends lost 0 bases and 7 bases, in that order; junction bases with no gene match: 10. Germline V gene data show CDR1 as SQVTM and CDR2 as ANQGSEA. CDR3 protein: CSVEDRNSGRASGELFF. The CDR3 DNA sequence: TGCAGCGTTGAAGATCGGAATAGCGGGAGGGCTAGCGGGGAGCTGTTTTTT.

V usage is TRBV12-3 or TRBV12-4 and J usage is TRBJ2-3; D gene ambiguous. Trimming removed 1 base at V and 2 bases at J, with 4 bases between. This CDR3 is built from 13 residues. DNA of the CDR3: TGTGCCAGCAGTTTAGTGGACACAGATACGCAGTATTTT. This encodes CASSLVDTDTQYF.

The CDR3 here is CASSKRGGPSGTEAFF. CDR3 sequence (DNA): TGTGCCAGTAGTAAACGCGGTGGCCCCTCCGGCACTGAAGCTTTCTTT. The V gene is TRBV19, the J gene TRBJ1-1; D is ambiguous. CDR1 LNHDA and CDR2 SQIVND come from the germline V gene (reference sequence). The CDR3 covers 16 residues. Trimming stripped 4 bases from V and 4 bases from J, with 19 bases between.

The rearrangement joins TRBV2 to TRBJ1-3; D unclear. V lost 1 base to trimming and J lost 4 bases, with 14 bases between them. In germline, CDR1 is SNHLY, CDR2 FYNNEI. The CDR3 totals 16 residues. The CDR3 nucleotides read TGTGCCAGCAGTGAAGGTACTCCAGGTTCGGGAAACACCATATATTTT. This codes for CASSEGTPGSGNTIYF. The full variable domain, completed using reference TRBV2 and TRBJ1-3, is EPEVTQTPSHQVTQMGQEVILRCVPISNHLYFYWYRQILGQKVEFLVSFYNNEISEKSEIFDDQFSVERPDGSNFTLKIRSTKLEDSAMYFCASSEGTPGSGNTIYFGEGSWLTVV.

V and J are TRBV28 and TRBJ1-3; no clear D. The CDR3 runs to 12 residues. Germline CDR1 is MDHEN and CDR2 is SYDVKM. Trimming took off 8 bases at V and 0 bases at J, with 5 bases between the two ends. Here the CDR3 reads CASENSGNTIYF. In nucleotides, the CDR3 is TGTGCCAGCGAAAACTCTGGAAACACCATATATTTT.

The chain links TRBV15 to TRBJ1-1; D call uncertain. CDR1 and CDR2 (germline): LNHNV, YYDKDF (reference sequence). The germline V and J ends were trimmed by 5 bases and 0 bases, with 7 bases remaining between them. This CDR3 is 13 amino acids long. CDR3 nucleotide sequence: TGTGCCACCAGCCATCTCCTGAACACTGAAGCTTTCTTT. This sequence encodes CATSHLLNTEAFF.